Many counts were recorded for the clone carrying this T cell receptor (beta chain). The source of the sample is a study of early T cells in non-severe SARS-CoV-2 infection. Individual cDNA molecules each received unique molecular identifiers attached to them. TCRdb itself ran the 5' RACE reads through MiXCR, one entry per CDR3 protein. The sample lists around 25,000 distinct CDR3 sequences, around 3% seen once, with 0.7% to 0.9% in the top ten. This CDR3 is 13 amino acids long. The germline CDR1 and CDR2 sequences are SGHTA and FQGTGA. V shed 5 bases and J shed 5 bases, with 10 bases lying between them.

The sample comprised whole blood. The clonotype originates from an adult who was a healthcare worker with PCR-confirmed SARS-CoV-2 infection or an uninfected control (not recorded which). This sequence joins TRBV7-3 and TRBJ2-1; the D is unclear. The DNA for the CDR3 is TGTGCCAGCAGCACATATGTCGACAATGAGCAGTTCTTC. It encodes CASSTYVDNEQFF.